These 11 T cell receptor beta chains were all obtained from the same sample, sequenced in a study of tumor-infiltrating lymphocytes in primary liver carcinoma. Starting from 500 ng of total RNA, TCR beta cDNA was produced with a primer in the constant region. Three rounds of nested multiplex PCR with slightly modified ARM-PCR produced TCR beta libraries. The opening two PCR rounds, roughly 11 cycles each, paired TRBV1-TRBV30 forward primers with a C-beta reverse primer. TCRdb re-called the multiplex PCR reads with MiXCR, one entry per CDR3 protein. The table records roughly 78,000 distinct CDR3 sequences, 71% of them present only once. Without any cell sorting, roughly 18-34 mg of bulk tissue yielded co-extracted RNA and DNA. The sample taken for sequencing was liver tumor tissue from sampling region 4. Subset meaning: tumor region T4, right-lateral pole. The receptors stem from a woman aged 55-69 years with primary liver carcinoma and hepatitis B virus infection.

Concerning this clonotype itself: The CDR3 does not end in the conserved phenylalanine or tryptophan, so this is likely a read error. The V and J genes are TRBV14 and TRBJ2-7; 11 bases align to TRBD1. The CDR3 loop spans 14 amino acids. CDR1 SGHDN and CDR2 FVKESK come from the germline V gene. CDR3 in DNA: TGTACCGGCAGCCCGGGGACAGGGGGCTACGAGCAGTACCTC. Its translation is CTGSPGTGGYEQYL.

Turning to this clonotype: Mismatch with germline at one junction end may stem from a read error. The chain has TRBV11-2 and TRBJ2-7, with D tentatively TRBD2 (5 bases). The CDR3 consists of 12 residues. Germline values: CDR1 SGHAT, CDR2 FQNNGV. The CDR3 is CASAGSSYEQCF. Written as DNA, the CDR3 is TGTGCCAGCGCGGGTAGCTCCTATGAGCAGTGCTTC. The entire variable domain, with the rest obtained from reference TRBV11-2 and TRBJ2-7, is as follows: EAGVAQSPRYKIIEKRQSVAFWCNPISGHATLYWYQQILGQGPKLLIQFQNNGVVDDSQLPKDRFSAERLKGVDSTLKIQPAKLEDSAVYLCASAGSSYEQCFGPGTRLTVT.

On this clonotype: Since no conserved phenylalanine or tryptophan closes the CDR3, a read error is the likely cause. This rearrangement joins TRBV11-3 to TRBJ2-7; 9 nucleotides match TRBD1. CDR3 length: 15 amino acids. Germline V gene lookup returns CDR1 SGHNT and CDR2 YENEEA. The CDR3 region is CASSPGTGGNYEQYL. DNA of the CDR3: TGTGCCAGCAGCCCAGGAACAGGGGGCAACTACGAACAGTACTTA.

With regard to this clonotype: The junction and the germline gene differ at one end; a read error may be behind it. The chain carries TRBV7-8 and TRBJ2-3; possibly TRBD2 for D (7 bases). CDR1 is SGHVS and CDR2 is FQNEAQ in the germline V gene. This CDR3 contains 15 residues. The DNA for the CDR3 is TGTGCCACCAGCTTGCTTGGGGGGGCAACAGAAACGCAGTATTTT. It yields the protein CATSLLGGATETQYF.

This clonotype was detected ten times or more. The chain uses TRBV6-5 and TRBJ1-2; 9 positions match TRBD1. V dropped 5 bases and J dropped 4; count of bases not matched to a gene: 11. This CDR3 has 16 residues. Germline values: CDR1 MNHEY, CDR2 SVGAGI. The chain's CDR3 is CASSLGGQGRGYGYTF. The CDR3 DNA is TGTGCCAGCAGTCTAGGGGGACAGGGAAGGGGCTATGGCTACACCTTC.

For this clonotype: A read error may account for a junction end that differs from germline. The chain carries TRBV5-4 and TRBJ2-1; 9 nucleotides agree with TRBD1. The CDR3 sequence is 17 residues long. Germline CDR1 SGHNT, CDR2 YYREEE (reference sequence). CDR3 DNA sequence: TGTGCCGGCAGAAACACACCGGGACAGGGTAGTCGCAATGAGCATTTCTTC. It codes for CAGRNTPGQGSRNEHFF.

On this clonotype: This may arise from a read error, as a much more abundant clone is one base away. V and J are TRBV28 and TRBJ1-1; TRBD1 matches 11 bases. The CDR3 spans 18 residues. V lost 1 base to trimming and J lost 7 bases; unmatched junction nucleotides: 14. The germline V gene has CDR1 MDHEN and CDR2 SYDVKM. The CDR3 loop reads CASSLSRRTGGRGIEAFF. As DNA, the CDR3 is TGTGCCAGCAGTTTATCTAGGCGGACAGGGGGCAGGGGCATTGAAGCTTTCTTT.

The chain employs TRBV6-5 and TRBJ2-3; weak D call: TRBD2 (5 bases). Germline lookup yields CDR1 MNHEY and CDR2 SVGAGI. The CDR3 runs 16 residues. V was trimmed by 2 bases and J by 4 bases, leaving 16 bases between them. CDR3 DNA sequence: TGTGCCAGCAGTTACAGGTGTGGGAGAACTTCAGATACGCAGTATTTT. Translated: CASSYRCGRTSDTQYF.

The rearrangement links TRBV4-2 to TRBJ2-1; TRBD2 matches 9 bases. With V trimmed by 10 bases and J by 10 bases, 20 bases remained unmatched. This CDR3 is built from 16 residues. Looked up from germline, CDR1 is LGHNA and CDR2 is YNFKEQ. Here the CDR3 DNA reads TGTGCCAATAGGCAAGGACCGGGACTAGCAGCCATGGAGCAGTTCTTC. Amino acids: CANRQGPGLAAMEQFF.

Details on this clonotype: A much larger clone lies one base from this, so it may be a read error. The rearrangement uses TRBV28 and TRBJ1-2; D might be TRBD1 (5 bases). Germline CDR1 MDHEN, CDR2 SYDVKM. The ends were cut back, 8 bases at V and 2 bases at J, with 18 bases in the middle. This CDR3 has 15 amino acids. The CDR3 coding sequence is TGTGCCAGCGGTATTCTTGGGACGGCGAACTATGGCTACACCTTC. Translation: CASGILGTANYGYTF.

To note about this clonotype: A junction end diverges from the germline sequence, so it may reflect a read error. The rearrangement joins TRBV11-2 to TRBJ2-3; D gene unclear. Germline V gene lookup returns CDR1 SGHAT and CDR2 FQNNGV. The CDR3 is 14 residues long. Written as DNA, the CDR3 is TGTGCTAGCAGCTTAAAATTGGACGCAGATATGCAGTTTTTT. Protein: CASSLKLDADMQFF.